The 18 T cell receptor beta chains below all came from one sample that was sequenced in a study of T cells in Graves' hyperthyroidism and ophthalmopathy. Using RNA transcripts as the source, TCR beta CDR3 regions were amplified. The HTBI primer set was used in a first-round RT-PCR of the TCR CDR3. TCRdb called the multiplex PCR reads again in MiXCR, with one record for every CDR3 protein. The sample holds under 350,000 distinct CDR3 sequences, about 17% seen once. Sequencing input: blood. All receptors derive from a woman between 55 and 75 years old with Graves' ophthalmopathy.

This clonotype was observed many times. The chain is built from TRBV20-1 and TRBJ2-7; 9 nucleotides agree with TRBD2. The CDR3 has 13 residues. The trim removed 6 bases at V and 5 bases at J, leaving 8 bases unmatched. Germline V gene lookup returns CDR1 DFQATT and CDR2 SNEGSKA (reference sequence). CDR3: CSANPRLADEQYF. CDR3 DNA: TGCAGTGCAAACCCCAGACTAGCGGACGAGCAGTACTTC.

This clonotype has a count of ten or more. The chain couples TRBV18 to TRBJ1-4; D unresolved. There are 15 residues in the CDR3. Germline V gene data show CDR1 as KGHSH and CDR2 as LQKENI. V was trimmed by 1 base and J by 3 bases, leaving 9 bases between them. The CDR3 spells CASSPQVSSNEKLFF. DNA for the CDR3: TGTGCCAGCTCACCACAGGTGTCCTCTAATGAAAAACTGTTTTTT.

This clonotype was seen repeatedly, ten times or more. This chain uses TRBV6-2 or TRBV6-3 with TRBJ2-2, with D possibly matching TRBD1 (6 bases). Trimming removed 4 bases at V and 6 bases at J, with 12 bases between. The CDR3 is 14 amino acids. Germline assignment: CDR1 MNHEY and CDR2 SVGEGT. The CDR3 here is CASSLNRAAGELFF. The CDR3, as DNA: TGTGCCAGCAGTTTAAACAGGGCGGCCGGGGAGCTGTTTTTT.

Remarks on this clonotype: The germline gene is not matched at one end of the junction; a read error may be the cause. The chain couples TRBV7-3 to TRBJ2-5; the D is unclear. This CDR3 has 15 amino acids. The germline gives CDR1 SGHTA, CDR2 FQGTGA. CDR3 in DNA: TGCGCCAGCAGCCAATGGATAGGGTCACAAGAGACCCAGTACTTC. Translation: CASSQWIGSQETQYF.

The chain has TRBV5-6 and TRBJ2-5; 11 bases match TRBD2. This CDR3 spans 15 amino acids. Looked up from germline, CDR1 is SGHDT and CDR2 is YYEEEE. The V gene end was trimmed by 2 bases and the J gene end by 5 bases; junction bases not matched to a gene: 5. CDR3 protein: CASSFSGGAWETQYF. DNA of the CDR3: TGTGCCAGCAGCTTTAGCGGGGGGGCATGGGAGACCCAGTACTTC.

This clonotype came up many times. This chain links TRBV29-1 with TRBJ2-3; 13 nucleotides agree with TRBD2. Germline V gene sequence: CDR1 SQVTM, CDR2 ANQGSEA. The CDR3 consists of 15 residues. V lost 7 bases, J lost 3 bases, and 7 bases stayed unmatched. In DNA, the CDR3 is TGCAGCGCCCCCGGACTAGCGGGAGCAACAGATACGCAGTATTTT. Its translation is CSAPGLAGATDTQYF.

This clonotype showed up many times. J is TRBJ2-1 and V is TRBV5-1; weak D call: TRBD2 (6 bases). V dropped 1 base and J dropped 7 bases, with 12 bases sitting between them. Germline V gene data show CDR1 as SGHRS and CDR2 as YFSETQ. There are 14 residues in the CDR3. The CDR3 loop is CASSLYPSDNEQFF. The CDR3 bases are TGCGCCAGCAGCTTGTACCCTAGCGATAATGAGCAGTTCTTC.

At least ten counts were recorded for this clonotype. The chain recombines TRBV10-3 with TRBJ2-5; D remains ambiguous. The CDR3 is made up of 17 amino acids. Germline CDR1 ENHRY, CDR2 SYGVKD. V was shortened by 2 bases and J by 2 bases, with 18 bases between the two germline ends. CDR3 sequence reads: CAISEKEMGSRQETQYF. The DNA of the CDR3 is TGTGCCATCAGTGAGAAGGAGATGGGGTCTCGGCAAGAGACCCAGTACTTC.

The J gene is TRBJ1-2, the V gene TRBV7-9, with D maybe TRBD1 (6 bases). Germline loops: CDR1 SEHNR, CDR2 FQNEAQ (reference sequence). Trimming pared 1 base from V and 3 bases from J, leaving 18 bases between. CDR3 length: 17 amino acids. The CDR3 spells CASSLDAWAGADYGYTF. CDR3 in DNA: TGTGCCAGCAGCTTAGACGCTTGGGCAGGGGCGGACTATGGCTACACCTTC.

There are a few counts of this clonotype. The V and J genes are TRBV7-2 and TRBJ1-5; D may be TRBD1 (5 bases). CDR3 length equals 17 residues. Per the germline V gene, CDR1 is SGHTA and CDR2 is FQGNSA. Between the trimmed V and J ends, which lost 3 bases and 1 base, there was a span of 16 bases. The CDR3 protein is CASSFHGGVGSNQPQHF. The CDR3 region has the DNA TGTGCCAGCAGCTTTCATGGGGGGGTTGGCAGCAATCAGCCCCAGCATTTT.

The V and J genes are TRBV29-1 and TRBJ2-2, with D unresolved. The CDR3 has 15 residues. With 7 bases removed from V and 0 bases from J, the gap between germline ends came to 15 bases. Germline-derived CDR1 and CDR2 are SQVTM and ANQGSEA. The DNA for the CDR3 is TGCAGCGCCCAAGAGGATCCTTCGAACACCGGGGAGCTGTTTTTT. Protein product: CSAQEDPSNTGELFF.

Worth noting for this clonotype: This sequence may be a read error, since a much larger clone differs from it by one base. The conserved phenylalanine or tryptophan normally closing the CDR3 is absent here, so this likely arose from a read error. The rearrangement links TRBV4-1 to TRBJ2-5; the D is unclear. V lost 0 bases and J lost 2, with 7 bases in between. CDR3 size: 14 residues. Germline V gives CDR1 MGHRA, CDR2 YSYEKL. DNA of the CDR3: TGCGCCAGCAGCCAAGATAAACTACAAGAGACCCAGTACCTC. It codes for CASSQDKLQETQYL.

There are many counts of this clonotype. This chain joins TRBV20-1 and TRBJ2-7; D call uncertain. Germline V gives CDR1 DFQATT, CDR2 SNEGSKA (reference sequence). CDR3 length: 13 amino acids. Trimming left V 6 bases short and J 2 bases short, with 14 bases between. CDR3 DNA sequence: TGCAGTGCCCCACCTGACACCACCTACGAGCAGTACTTC. Translated, it gives CSAPPDTTYEQYF.

The table lists this clonotype with many counts. The chain recombines TRBV5-1 with TRBJ1-1, with D uncertain. V lost 2 bases to trimming and J lost 0 bases, with 5 bases between them. Germline lookup yields CDR1 SGHRS and CDR2 YFSETQ. This CDR3 contains 13 residues. CDR3 sequence: CASSFTMNTEAFF. CDR3 nucleotides: TGCGCCAGCAGCTTCACGATGAACACTGAAGCTTTCTTT.

This clonotype was observed at least ten times. This rearrangement joins TRBV6-1 to TRBJ1-1, with D perhaps TRBD1 (6 bases). CDR1 MNHNS and CDR2 SASEGT come from the germline V gene. This CDR3 is built from 12 residues. V lost 8 bases, J lost 4 bases, and 11 bases lay in between. In nucleotides, the CDR3 is TGTGCCAGCCGTCGGGGGGCCACTGAAGCTTTCTTT. Amino acids: CASRRGATEAFF.

In its sample, this clonotype was seen a few times. The rearrangement links TRBV7-6 to TRBJ2-7, with 9 bases identical to TRBD1. The V gene's germline CDR1 is SGHVS and CDR2 FNYEAQ. Trimming cost V 5 bases and J 6 bases; bases outside gene matches: 14. The CDR3 covers 16 residues. CDR3 DNA: TGTGCCAGCAGCCCCACTCCGGGACAGGGAGTCAGCGAGCAGTACTTC. Its protein is CASSPTPGQGVSEQYF. Combining the CDR3 with reference TRBV7-6 and TRBJ2-7 gives the whole variable domain GAGVSQSPRYKVTKRGQDVALRCDPISGHVSLYWYRQALGQGPEFLTYFNYEAQQDKSGLPNDRFSAERPEGSISTLTIQRTEQRDSAMYRCASSPTPGQGVSEQYFGPGTRLTVT.

This clonotype was observed many times. The gene calls are TRBV18 and TRBJ1-1; 8 bases fit TRBD1. Germline loops: CDR1 KGHSH, CDR2 LQKENI. The CDR3 is 17 residues long. With V trimmed by 2 bases and J by 8 bases, 16 bases remained unmatched. The CDR3 region has the DNA TGTGCCAGCTCACCAACGGGGACAGGTGGGCTATCGGAAGAAGCTTTCTTT. The encoded protein is CASSPTGTGGLSEEAFF.

The chain employs TRBV20-1 and TRBJ1-2; D is undetermined. V was trimmed by 0 bases and J by 0 bases, leaving 11 bases between them. The CDR3 is 15 amino acids. CDR1 is DFQATT, CDR2 SNEGSKA, per germline (reference sequence). CDR3 nucleotide sequence: TGCAGTGCTAGAGAGGGCAGTCTCCCTAACTATGGCTACACCTTC. Encoded protein: CSAREGSLPNYGYTF.